This T cell receptor beta chain emerged from a study of beta chain features in type 1 diabetes. Broader study findings: The cDNA sequencing approach could over-represent high-TCR-expressing cells. Moderate yet significant TCRB CDR3 shortening was seen in Type 1 diabetes patients in all four CD4+ subsets. Equally in patients and controls, PCR might preferentially amplify shorter templates.

A word on this clone: The antigen is unknown.

Every bit of the isolated RNA underwent reverse transcription, so sequencing read expressed TCRB transcripts. Profiled with immunoSEQ multiplex PCR; TCRdb holds only in-frame clones, not every one. This table holds some 640,000 clones, over 12% found once. V dropped 1 base and J dropped 2 bases, with 8 bases sitting between them. CDR3 size: 15 residues. Germline CDR1 SNHLY, CDR2 FYNNEI. The chain recombines TRBV2 with TRBJ2-2; D is ambiguous. The receptor comes from a young man with type 1 diabetes. The sample comprised naive CD4+ T cells from blood. CDR3 sequence reads: CASSEDISNTGELFF. Written as DNA, the CDR3 is TGTGCCAGCAGTGAAGATATATCCAACACCGGGGAGCTGTTTTTT.